This T cell receptor beta chain derives from a study of cytomegalovirus exposure and HLA in healthy donors. This CDR3 contains 18 residues. CDR1 is MNHNS and CDR2 is SASEGT in the germline V gene. Trimming took 0 bases from V and 3 from J; bases not matched to a gene: 9. In the case of this clone: Antigen specificity is unknown.

The PCR ran on 60 Vbeta and 13 Jbeta primers. Authors' processing steps: Around 11 million of 75 million to 85 million unique TCR beta chains were shared, per a later count. Libraries were prepared by immunoSEQ multiplex PCR; TCRdb keeps only in-frame clonotypes and omits some of them. D and trimming come from the DNA, and the V and J calls and clone size come from that table. Among 150,000 or so clones listed, roughly 84% were seen once. Whole-study results and caveats: Later, an analysis showed that TCR beta chains associated with HLA were more clonally expanded than others that were equally common.

The chain has TRBV6-1 and TRBJ1-2; 11 bases agree with TRBD1. The sequenced sample consisted of PBMCs. This receptor was taken from a male donor in good health and CMV-seronegative. CDR3 DNA sequence: TGTGCCAGCAGTGAAGCGCGGGGGACAGGGGGAAAGGACTATGGCTACACCTTC. It codes for CASSEARGTGGKDYGYTF.